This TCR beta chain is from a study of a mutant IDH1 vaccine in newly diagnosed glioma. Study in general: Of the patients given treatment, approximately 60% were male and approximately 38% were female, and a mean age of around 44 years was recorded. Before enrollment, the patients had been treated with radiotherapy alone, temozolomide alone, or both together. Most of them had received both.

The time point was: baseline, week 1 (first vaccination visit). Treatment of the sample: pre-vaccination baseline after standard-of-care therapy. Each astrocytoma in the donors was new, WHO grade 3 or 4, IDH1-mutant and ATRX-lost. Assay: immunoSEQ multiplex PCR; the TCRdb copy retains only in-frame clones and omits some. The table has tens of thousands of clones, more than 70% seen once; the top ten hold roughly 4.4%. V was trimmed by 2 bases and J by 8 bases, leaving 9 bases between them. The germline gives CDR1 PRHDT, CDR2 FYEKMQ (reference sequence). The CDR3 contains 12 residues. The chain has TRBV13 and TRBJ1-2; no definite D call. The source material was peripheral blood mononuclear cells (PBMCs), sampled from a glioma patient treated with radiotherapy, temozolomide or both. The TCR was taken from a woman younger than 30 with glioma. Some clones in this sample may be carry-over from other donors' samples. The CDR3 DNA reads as TGTGCCAGCAGCTTAAACGGGAGAGGCTACACCTTC. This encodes CASSLNGRGYTF.